Detailed here is one TCR beta chain. As yet, its antigen is unknown. Vbeta (60) and Jbeta (13) primers were used in the PCR. Only in-frame clones appear in the TCRdb table, and some are missing; sequencing was by immunoSEQ multiplex PCR. The sample holds approximately 170,000 clones, about 80% seen once. This sample stems from a study of cytomegalovirus exposure and HLA in healthy donors. Study-wide results and caveats: Rare sequences made up most TCRs, while some public TCRs were found in many donors.

The sample taken for sequencing was PBMCs. This receptor was identified in a man aged 18 to 29 in good health and CMV-seropositive.

This chain's CDR3 is CASSLLGSNTEAFF. The CDR3 nucleotides are TGTGCCAGCAGCTTACTTGGGAGTAACACTGAAGCTTTCTTT. The gene calls are TRBV7-2 and TRBJ1-1; D not certain. The CDR3 runs to 14 residues. Germline V gene sequence: CDR1 SGHTA, CDR2 FQGNSA. V was clipped by 2 bases and J by 2 bases, with 9 bases between them.